This T cell receptor (beta chain) emerged from a study of CD8+ T cells in alopecia areata (dated by TCRdb to the late 2010s). Broadly, across the study: Treated patients were enrolled in an open-label pilot trial of oral tofacitinib, 5 to 10 mg twice daily, for moderate-to-severe alopecia areata. Patients stayed on tofacitinib for 6 to 18 months and then had 6 months of follow-up off drug so that delayed response and recurrence could be assessed. To study T cell clonal expansion in alopecia areata, the researchers applied high-throughput TCRbeta sequencing to both the C3H/HeJ mouse model and human patients. Human TCRbeta sequencing covered scalp tissue and sorted CD4+ and CD8+ peripheral blood T cells from patchy and totalis/universalis alopecia areata patients and healthy controls. Tofacitinib-treated patients had biopsies at baseline and at 4 and 24 weeks of treatment, with a later scalp biopsy in several patients. Scalp clonality was compared among normal scalp (n=4), patchy alopecia areata scalp (n=8), and alopecia totalis/universalis scalp (n=8). RNA was obtained with the PAXgene miRNA kit for fixed scalp, the miRNeasy kit for PBMCs, and the RNeasy kit for mouse skin. TCRbeta CDR3 regions were amplified by immunoSEQ multiplex PCR with 35 Vbeta forward and 13 Jbeta reverse primers. Overall study outcomes, separate from this receptor: Scalp TCR repertoire analysis is complicated because resident alphabeta T cells in normal human skin are also sequenced, whereas mouse skin is dominated by gammadelta T cells. Shared TCR sequences between patients were less evident than in mice, which may be partly attributable to HLA diversity in the patient population. Lesional scalp, especially in alopecia totalis/universalis, showed higher clonality and more expanded CD8+ clones than normal scalp, suggesting antigenic drive.

Receptor amplification or capture employed the immunoSEQ multiplex PCR assay. RNA was extracted from all samples and reverse transcribed into cDNA, which served as template for TCR sequencing. First-strand cDNA was synthesized with SuperScript III using a 2:1 mix of oligo-dT and random hexamers. Amplification bias was assessed with a synthetic immune receptor repertoire, and residual bias was removed computationally. The study's processing was this. Raw reads were preprocessed for error removal, and CDR3 was defined according to IMGT conventions as running from the conserved cysteine to phenylalanine. Clonality was calculated as 1 minus Shannon entropy normalized by log2 of the number of productive unique TCRs. Whether scalp clones were CD4 or CD8 was inferred by matching scalp TCRbeta sequences against CD4 and CD8 repertoires sorted from blood. In TCRdb, the immuneACCESS table is reduced to in-frame sequences with V and J assigned. These tables do not hold every clone; where another copy was compared, an unresolved V gene accounts for under half, and the others remain unexplained. That table gives V, J and clone size, and the DNA gave D and trimming. Across this sample there are about 150,000 clones, with about 60% seen only once. The ten largest clones capture 5% to 7% of the sample.

With regard to this clone: The antigen it recognizes is unknown. The input lacks base qualities; no much larger clone sits a single base away.

The CDR3, cysteine through phenylalanine, is 15 amino acids long. CDR3 DNA is the only sequence kept; it has 45 bases, read in frame from the first base. The germline V gene (reference sequence) sets CDR1 to SGHNT and CDR2 to YYREEE. The germline ends are 17 bases apart after V is trimmed by 4 bases and J by 4 bases. The time point label, read with the paper, signifies: baseline before oral tofacitinib. Peripheral blood and lesional scalp punch biopsies were obtained from patients with alopecia areata. PBMCs were isolated by density centrifugation and stained for CD3, CD4 and CD8, after which CD4+ and CD8+ T cells were sorted on a FACSAria.

The sequence is built from TRBV5-4 and TRBJ1-2; there is no confident call for the D gene. This receptor was identified in a human donor with alopecia areata. The sample consisted of CD4+ T cells sorted from blood, taken at week 0. This receptor carries the CDR3 CASSPREERGYGYTF. In nucleotides, the sequence is TGTGCCAGCAGCCCGAGGGAGGAACGGGGCTATGGCTACACCTTC.